What follows are 16 T cell receptor beta chains derived from one specimen sequenced in a study of human T cells and chemical hapten exposure. TCRdb reprocessed the RACE reads with MiXCR, giving one entry per CDR3 protein. The sample comprises roughly 380,000 distinct CDR3 sequences, around 5.5% of which are singletons, and approximately 2.4% rests with the top ten. Time point here: pre-sensitization, week 0. Treatment described: therapeutic diphenylcyclopropenone sensitization with weekly scalp DPC. The material sequenced was whole blood, taken in connection with sensitization to the hapten diphenylcyclopropenone (DPC). Receptors originate from a woman aged 45 to 65 with alopecia areata. Some clones in this sample may be carry-over from other donors' samples.

The chain combines TRBV7-9 with TRBJ1-2; tentatively, D is TRBD1 (6 bases). The V gene's germline CDR1 is SEHNR and CDR2 FQNEAQ (reference sequence). V lost 1 base and J 0 bases, leaving 12 bases between the germline ends. This CDR3 is built from 16 residues. CDR3 protein: CASSLVGGGPNYGYTF. The DNA for the CDR3 is TGTGCCAGCAGCTTAGTCGGCGGGGGCCCTAACTATGGCTACACCTTC.

This clonotype has at least ten counts. The V gene is TRBV12-3 or TRBV12-4, the J gene TRBJ2-1; D uncertain. Deletions cut 4 bases from V and 9 bases from J, with 13 bases between. This CDR3 is built from 13 residues. Here the CDR3 reads CASSSRSPSEQFF. The CDR3 bases are TGTGCCAGCAGTTCCAGATCTCCAAGTGAGCAGTTCTTC.

This clonotype was seen repeatedly, ten times or more. The V gene is TRBV6-5, the J gene TRBJ1-2; 11 positions agree with TRBD1. Germline V CDR1 and CDR2: MNHEY, SVGAGI. With V trimmed by 5 bases and J by 3 bases, 5 bases remained unmatched. This CDR3 comprises 15 residues. CDR3 region: CASSPGQGAYYGYTF. The CDR3, as DNA: TGTGCCAGCAGTCCCGGACAGGGGGCGTACTATGGCTACACCTTC.

This clonotype was counted between two and nine times. The chain couples TRBV29-1 to TRBJ2-2; no clear D. V lost 7 bases and J lost 0, with 12 bases in between. CDR1 is SQVTM and CDR2 is ANQGSEA in the germline V gene. The CDR3 spans 14 residues. CDR3 residues: CSAFFGTNTGELFF. The DNA for the CDR3 is TGCAGCGCCTTCTTCGGTACGAACACCGGGGAGCTGTTTTTT.

This clonotype was detected ten times or more. The chain recombines TRBV2 with TRBJ2-2, with 11 bases aligning to TRBD1. With 11 bases clipped from V and 0 bases from J, the junction kept 2 bases outside the gene matches. This CDR3 is 14 amino acids long. The germline V gene encodes CDR1 SNHLY and CDR2 FYNNEI. The CDR3 nucleotides read TGTGCCGGACAGGGGGCAGCGAACACCGGGGAGCTGTTTTTT. Its translation is CAGQGAANTGELFF.

This clonotype was seen a few times. V and J are TRBV29-1 and TRBJ2-3; maybe TRBD2 (5 bases). CDR1 is SQVTM, CDR2 ANQGSEA, per germline. The CDR3 sequence is 12 residues long. Trimming removed 5 bases from V and 2 bases from J, with 8 bases in between. CDR3 sequence reads: CSVYRDTDTQYF. The CDR3 DNA is TGCAGCGTTTACCGGGACACAGATACGCAGTATTTT.

A few counts support this clonotype. CDR3 in DNA: TGTGCTAGTGGCAACGGGTGGGAGGGGGAGCAGTACTTC. Its protein is CASGNGWEGEQYF. The chain carries TRBV12-5 and TRBJ2-7, with TRBD2 identical over 7 bases. The trim removed 6 bases at V and 7 bases at J, leaving 9 bases unmatched. CDR1 and CDR2 from the germline V gene are LGHNT and FRNRAP. The CDR3 has 13 amino acids.

This clonotype has a handful of counts. This chain joins TRBV16 and TRBJ1-5, with D unresolved. The CDR3 runs to 18 residues. CDR1 and CDR2 (germline): KGHSY, FQNENV. V was clipped by 0 bases and J by 2 bases, with 17 bases between them. The CDR3: CASSQSEWMSNGNQPQHF. CDR3 in DNA: TGTGCCAGCAGCCAATCTGAGTGGATGAGTAACGGCAATCAGCCCCAGCATTTT. Full variable domain (missing parts from reference TRBV16 and TRBJ1-5): GEEVAQTPKHLVRGEGQKAKLYCAPIKGHSYVFWYQQVLKNEFKFLISFQNENVFDETGMPKERFSAKCLPNSPCSLEIQATKLEDSAVYFCASSQSEWMSNGNQPQHFGDGTRLSIL.

This clonotype was seen many times. The chain employs TRBV7-2 and TRBJ2-3; TRBD2 agrees at 13 bases. The CDR3 has 15 amino acids. The germline V gene encodes CDR1 SGHTA and CDR2 FQGNSA. Trimming at V came to 0 bases and at J to 9 bases, leaving 3 bases not matched to a gene. The CDR3 bases are TGTGCCAGCAGCTTAGCAACTAGCGGGAGGGCCACGCAGTATTTT. Residues: CASSLATSGRATQYF. Combining the CDR3 with reference TRBV7-2 and TRBJ2-3 gives the whole variable domain GAGVSQSPSNKVTEKGKDVELRCDPISGHTALYWYRQSLGQGLEFLIYFQGNSAPDKSGLPSDRFSAERTGGSVSTLTIQRTQQEDSAVYLCASSLATSGRATQYFGPGTRLTVL.

This clonotype was seen more than once but under ten times. J is TRBJ2-1 and V is TRBV27; 10 nucleotides agree with TRBD2. The CDR3 sequence is 19 residues long. CDR1 and CDR2 from the germline V gene are MNHEY and SMNVEV (reference sequence). Trimming cost V 0 bases and J 5 bases; bases outside gene matches: 13. The CDR3 DNA reads as TGTGCCAGCAGTTTATCTCTAGGGGGTAGCGGGGGGCCCAACAATGAGCAGTTCTTC. It yields the protein CASSLSLGGSGGPNNEQFF.

This clonotype was seen more than once but under ten times. This chain uses TRBV12-3 or TRBV12-4 with TRBJ2-7, with 15 bases fitting TRBD2. Trimming at V came to 3 bases and at J to 5 bases, leaving 14 bases not matched to a gene. The CDR3 contains 19 residues. CDR3 bases: TGTGCCAGCAGTTTTTCCCCCGGACTAGCGGGAGGGCCAGCCCACGAGCAGTACTTC. This codes for CASSFSPGLAGGPAHEQYF.

This clonotype was detected only a few times. The chain employs TRBV7-9 and TRBJ1-2, with D possibly matching TRBD1 (6 bases). Germline loops: CDR1 SEHNR, CDR2 FQNEAQ (reference sequence). The CDR3 is made up of 15 amino acids. Trimming left V 1 base short and J 7 bases short, with 16 bases between. This CDR3 reads CASSLGPGATSGYTF. Here the CDR3 DNA reads TGTGCCAGCAGCTTAGGTCCGGGGGCTACCTCTGGCTACACCTTC.

This clonotype was observed at least ten times. V is TRBV6-2 or TRBV6-3 and J is TRBJ1-2; unclear D gene. Per the germline V gene, CDR1 is MNHEY and CDR2 is SVGEGT. V gave up 4 bases and J gave up 4 bases, with 7 bases separating them. There are 12 residues in the CDR3. CDR3 DNA sequence: TGTGCCAGCAGTTCCGGACCCTATGGCTACACCTTC. This sequence encodes CASSSGPYGYTF.

This clonotype was counted at least ten times. The chain has TRBV20-1 and TRBJ2-1; 15 bases map to TRBD2. The CDR3 runs to 14 residues. Germline V gene lookup returns CDR1 DFQATT and CDR2 SNEGSKA (reference sequence). The J segment lost 12 bases and the V segment lost 6 bases, leaving 9 bases of the junction unmatched. The CDR3 DNA reads TGCAGTGCCAGGACTAGCGGGGGGGCAATACGGCAGTTCTTC. It codes for CSARTSGGAIRQFF.

As regards this clonotype: Compared with germline, one end of the junction differs, possibly owing to a read error. The rearrangement uses TRBV13 and TRBJ1-2; D not certain. CDR1 PRHDT and CDR2 FYEKMQ come from the germline V gene (reference sequence). The CDR3 has 13 residues. CDR3 sequence (DNA): TGTGCCAGCAGCTCCGGACGGAGCTATGACTACACCTTC. Amino acid sequence: CASSSGRSYDYTF.

Many counts were recorded for this clonotype. This chain joins TRBV29-1 and TRBJ2-3; D unclear. Germline CDR1 and CDR2: SQVTM and ANQGSEA. The germline V and J ends were trimmed by 3 bases and 1 base, with 5 bases remaining between them. This CDR3 contains 12 residues. CDR3 DNA: TGCAGCGTTGACAGACGCACAGATACGCAGTATTTT. It specifies CSVDRRTDTQYF.